One sample yielded the 26 T cell receptor beta chains listed below, sequenced in a study of blood T cell repertoires in COVID-19. Here immunoSEQ multiplex PCR was the method, and the copy in TCRdb shows in-frame clones only, minus some. The sample includes 150,000 to 200,000 clones, roughly nine tenths of them seen just once. Sample: peripheral blood. These receptors originate from a woman between 55 and 75 years old with COVID-19, enrolled during active disease.

The chain recombines TRBV6-6 with TRBJ1-1, with D hard to call. Germline loops: CDR1 MNHNY, CDR2 SVGAGI (reference sequence). CDR3 length: 13 residues. V lost 5 bases to trimming and J lost 3 bases, with 10 bases between them. CDR3 nucleotides: TGTGCCAGCAGTCGTACATTCGACACTGAAGCTTTCTTT. As protein: CASSRTFDTEAFF.

The chain combines TRBV6-2 or TRBV6-3 with TRBJ1-1; TRBD1 is a possible D gene (5 bases). The CDR3 contains 13 residues. V was trimmed by 1 base and J by 4 bases, leaving 7 bases between them. CDR1 is MNHEY and CDR2 is SVGEGT in the germline V gene. The CDR3 region has the DNA TGTGCCAGCAGTTACTGGGGCGTCACTGAAGCTTTCTTT. Protein product: CASSYWGVTEAFF.

The rearrangement links TRBV4-3 to TRBJ2-1; TRBD2 is a possible D gene (5 bases). This CDR3 region has 15 residues. Germline V gene sequence: CDR1 LGHNA, CDR2 YSLEER. Deletions cut 2 bases from V and 0 bases from J, with 8 bases between. CDR3 sequence reads: CASSQSTSSYNEQFF. The CDR3 DNA sequence: TGCGCCAGCAGCCAAAGTACTAGCTCCTACAATGAGCAGTTCTTC.

The V and J genes are TRBV30 and TRBJ2-7; D call uncertain. This CDR3 is built from 11 residues. The germline V gene has CDR1 GTSNPN and CDR2 SVGIG (reference sequence). V dropped 0 bases and J dropped 7 bases, with 7 bases sitting between them. The chain's CDR3 is CAWSVMREQYF. The CDR3 DNA sequence: TGTGCCTGGAGTGTAATGCGGGAGCAGTACTTC.

The gene calls are TRBV28 and TRBJ1-1; tentatively, D is TRBD1 (5 bases). Germline CDR1 reads MDHEN; CDR2 reads SYDVKM. The CDR3 sequence is 15 residues long. V was clipped by 3 bases and J by 4 bases, with 15 bases between them. CDR3 sequence reads: CASSFPAGLSTEAFF. CDR3 DNA: TGTGCCAGCAGTTTCCCCGCAGGGTTAAGCACTGAAGCTTTCTTT.

In its sample, this clone was seen once. The CDR3 loop is CASSLGAGTYEQYF. The CDR3 DNA reads TGTGCCAGCAGCTTAGGAGCGGGAACCTACGAGCAGTACTTC. This chain joins TRBV5-6 and TRBJ2-7, with 7 bases lining up with TRBD2. V shed 2 bases and J 2 bases; nucleotides not matched to a gene: 4. Looked up from germline, CDR1 is SGHDT and CDR2 is YYEEEE. CDR3 size: 14 residues.

This clone was counted a single time. The gene calls are TRBV6-6 and TRBJ1-1; a weak D match, TRBD1 (6 bases). The V and J ends lost 4 bases and 2 bases respectively, with 17 bases between them. The CDR3 runs to 16 residues. Germline CDR1 is MNHNY and CDR2 is SVGAGI (reference sequence). CDR3 loop: CASSSTGTRGNTEAFF. As DNA, the CDR3 is TGTGCCAGCAGTTCCACAGGGACTAGGGGAAACACTGAAGCTTTCTTT.

The V and J genes are TRBV6-2 or TRBV6-3 and TRBJ2-3, with 9 nucleotides matching TRBD2. The germline V gene has CDR1 MNHEY and CDR2 SVGEGT. The CDR3 has 18 residues. J gave up 1 base and V 5 bases, and 13 bases lay outside the gene matches. CDR3 amino acids: CASSDPPLAGWGTDTQYF. CDR3 DNA: TGTGCCAGCAGTGACCCCCCCCTAGCGGGATGGGGCACAGATACGCAGTATTTT.

This clone was detected a few times. The chain employs TRBV5-5 and TRBJ2-7, with TRBD2 as a possible D gene (5 bases). V was pared by 5 bases and J by 0 bases, with 12 bases between. Per the germline V gene, CDR1 is SGHKS and CDR2 is YYEKEE (reference sequence). The CDR3 consists of 14 residues. The CDR3 DNA reads as TGTGCCAGCAGTCTCCGGGAAGTCTCCTACGAGCAGTACTTC. This encodes CASSLREVSYEQYF. Drawing the rest from reference TRBV5-5 and TRBJ2-7, the complete variable domain is DAGVTQSPTHLIKTRGQQVTLRCSPISGHKSVSWYQQVLGQGPQFIFQYYEKEERGRGNFPDRFSARQFPNYSSELNVNALLLGDSALYLCASSLREVSYEQYFGPGTRLTVT.

The chain carries TRBV4-3 and TRBJ1-2; no firm D call. The CDR3 length is 15 residues. The germline V and J ends were trimmed by 1 base and 2 bases, with 11 bases remaining between them. The germline gives CDR1 LGHNA, CDR2 YSLEER. The CDR3 spells CASSQVLGQNYGYTF. Here the CDR3 DNA reads TGCGCCAGCAGCCAAGTCCTTGGGCAGAACTATGGCTACACCTTC.

The chain recombines TRBV9 with TRBJ2-5, with D tentatively TRBD2 (6 bases). CDR3 size: 15 residues. Germline V gene lookup returns CDR1 SGDLS and CDR2 YYNGEE. Trimming took 0 bases from V and 3 from J, leaving 12 bases between them. CDR3 sequence reads: CASSVAGRREETQYF. The CDR3 DNA reads as TGTGCCAGCAGCGTAGCGGGGAGGAGGGAAGAGACCCAGTACTTC.

This chain uses TRBV6-5 with TRBJ1-5; tentative D call: TRBD1 (5 bases). Germline loops: CDR1 MNHEY, CDR2 SVGAGI. The CDR3 sequence is 14 residues long. With 4 bases removed from V and 6 bases from J, the gap between germline ends came to 13 bases. The CDR3, as DNA: TGTGCCAGCAGTTCCCTGGGGGGGGGTCAGCCCCAGCATTTT. Residues: CASSSLGGGQPQHF.

The V call is TRBV30, the J call TRBJ1-5, with D perhaps matching TRBD1 (5 bases). The CDR3 extends over 15 amino acids. Germline V gene data show CDR1 as GTSNPN and CDR2 as SVGIG (reference sequence). V was trimmed by 0 bases and J by 3 bases, leaving 12 bases between them. This CDR3 reads CAWSVRRQYNQPQHF. CDR3 DNA: TGTGCCTGGAGTGTAAGGAGACAGTACAATCAGCCCCAGCATTTT.

The rearrangement links TRBV6-2 or TRBV6-3 to TRBJ2-7; D not resolved. The CDR3 spans 12 residues. Trimming pared 5 bases from V and 2 bases from J, leaving 7 bases between. Germline loops: CDR1 MNHEY, CDR2 SVGEGT. CDR3 sequence reads: CASSNGPYEQYF. For the CDR3, the DNA is TGTGCCAGCAGTAATGGGCCCTACGAGCAGTACTTC.

The CDR3 is CASSRTGNNQPQHF. In DNA form, the CDR3 reads TGTGCCAGCAGCCGGACAGGGAACAATCAGCCCCAGCATTTT. This chain joins TRBV6-5 and TRBJ1-5, with 8 positions matching TRBD1. The CDR3 sequence is 14 residues long. Trimming removed 6 bases from V and 3 bases from J; junction bases left unmatched: 4. CDR1 and CDR2 (germline): MNHEY, SVGAGI.

This sequence joins TRBV24-1 and TRBJ2-7, with D possibly being TRBD1 (6 bases). This CDR3 is 16 amino acids long. Trimming shortened V by 3 bases and J by 2 bases, and 16 bases separated the two germline ends. Germline V gene data show CDR1 as KGHDR and CDR2 as SFDVKD. This CDR3 reads CATSDARDKLPYEQYF. The CDR3 DNA sequence: TGTGCCACCAGTGATGCTAGGGACAAATTGCCCTACGAGCAGTACTTC.

This clone was picked up a small number of times. The chain combines TRBV6-5 with TRBJ1-6; D remains unclear. The CDR3 consists of 16 residues. Germline V CDR1 and CDR2: MNHEY, SVGAGI. The V end was cut by 4 bases, the J end by 0 bases, with 10 bases between. The CDR3 loop is CASSSAESSYNSPLHF. The CDR3, as DNA: TGTGCCAGCAGTTCGGCGGAGAGCTCCTATAATTCACCCCTCCACTTT.

Here the CDR3 DNA reads TGCGCCAGCAGTGGGGCGAAATCCAATCAGCCCCAGCATTTT. Protein sequence: CASSGAKSNQPQHF. This rearrangement joins TRBV10-2 to TRBJ1-5; D unresolved. From germline, CDR1 is WSHSY and CDR2 SAAADI. V was clipped by 4 bases and J by 3 bases, with 10 bases between them. The CDR3 is 14 amino acids.

Here the CDR3 reads CASSVIPTGAEGYTF. The CDR3 bases are TGTGCCAGCAGCGTCATACCCACAGGGGCGGAGGGCTACACCTTC. V and J are TRBV9 and TRBJ1-2; 7 positions match TRBD1. CDR1 SGDLS and CDR2 YYNGEE come from the germline V gene. With V trimmed by 2 bases and J by 8 bases, 12 bases remained unmatched. CDR3 length equals 15 residues.

V is TRBV5-4 and J is TRBJ2-7; no definite D call. V dropped 1 base and J dropped 6 bases, with 8 bases sitting between them. CDR3 length equals 12 residues. Per germline, CDR1 SGHNT and CDR2 YYREEE (reference sequence). The CDR3, as DNA: TGTGCCAGCAGCTTGCCCCGTTCCGAGCAGTACTTC. It translates to CASSLPRSEQYF.

This clone was found a few times. The chain links TRBV4-1 to TRBJ2-7; TRBD1 might be the D (5 bases). Germline lookup yields CDR1 MGHRA and CDR2 YSYEKL. Trimming shortened V by 1 base and J by 2 bases, and 15 bases separated the two germline ends. This CDR3 contains 16 residues. The CDR3 is CASSQVSIGRAYEQYF. Here the CDR3 DNA reads TGCGCCAGCAGCCAAGTCTCCATTGGCAGGGCCTACGAGCAGTACTTC.

V usage is TRBV29-1 and J usage is TRBJ2-5; D remains unclear. CDR3 length equals 12 residues. CDR1 SQVTM and CDR2 ANQGSEA come from the germline V gene. Trimming pared 8 bases from V and 2 bases from J, leaving 12 bases between. The CDR3 region is CSIGPGQETQYF. CDR3 sequence (DNA): TGCAGCATAGGTCCAGGTCAAGAGACCCAGTACTTC.

In the case of this clone: Other DNA sequences from this sample encode an identical CDR3 as well. The gene calls are TRBV20-1 and TRBJ1-2; 11 bases are shared with TRBD1. Germline V gene lookup returns CDR1 DFQATT and CDR2 SNEGSKA (reference sequence). The CDR3 has 11 amino acids. V lost 7 bases and J lost 8; bases outside the gene matches: 3. The CDR3 loop reads CSGDRGGGYTF. The CDR3 DNA reads as TGCAGTGGGGACAGGGGGGGCGGCTACACCTTC.

This clone was counted many times. This chain connects TRBV7-2 to TRBJ1-1; perhaps TRBD1 as D (5 bases). This CDR3 comprises 14 residues. With 5 bases removed from V and 2 bases from J, the gap between germline ends came to 12 bases. Per germline, CDR1 SGHTA and CDR2 FQGNSA. CDR3 residues: CASSLHRKNTEAFF. DNA for the CDR3: TGTGCCAGCAGCCTCCACAGGAAAAACACTGAAGCTTTCTTT. Looking up the rest from reference TRBV7-2 and TRBJ1-1 gives the full variable domain: GAGVSQSPSNKVTEKGKDVELRCDPISGHTALYWYRQSLGQGLEFLIYFQGNSAPDKSGLPSDRFSAERTGGSVSTLTIQRTQQEDSAVYLCASSLHRKNTEAFFGQGTRLTVV.

This clone was seen only once. CDR3 DNA sequence: TGTGCCTGCCGCCGGAGCTTCTCTGGAAACACCATATATTTT. It specifies CACRRSFSGNTIYF. The chain has TRBV6-2 or TRBV6-3 and TRBJ1-3; D unclear. Trimming pared 11 bases from V and 0 bases from J, leaving 14 bases between. This CDR3 spans 14 amino acids. The V gene's germline CDR1 is MNHEY and CDR2 SVGEGT.

The chain links TRBV2 to TRBJ2-2; no clear D. Germline values: CDR1 SNHLY, CDR2 FYNNEI. CDR3 length equals 14 residues. Trimming took off 5 bases at V and 4 bases at J, with 11 bases between the two ends. The CDR3 loop is CASSLPRSTGELFF. In DNA, the CDR3 is TGTGCCAGCAGTCTTCCGCGTTCCACCGGGGAGCTGTTTTTT.